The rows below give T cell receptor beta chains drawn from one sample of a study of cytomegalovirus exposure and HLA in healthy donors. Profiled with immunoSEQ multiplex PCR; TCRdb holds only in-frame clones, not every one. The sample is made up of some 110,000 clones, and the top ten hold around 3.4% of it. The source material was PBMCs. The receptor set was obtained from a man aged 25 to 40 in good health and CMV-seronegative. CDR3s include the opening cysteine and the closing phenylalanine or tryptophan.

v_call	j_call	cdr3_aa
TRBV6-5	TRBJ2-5	CASSQRRVRMETQYF
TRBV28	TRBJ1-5	CASSLGQGVEQPQHF
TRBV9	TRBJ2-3	CASSVGPSRPTDTQYF
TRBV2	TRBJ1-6	CAATGTGGTNSPLHF
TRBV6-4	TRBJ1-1	CASSDPTGTGSLNTEAFF
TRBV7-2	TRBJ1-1	CASSLAGRNTEAFF
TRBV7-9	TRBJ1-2	CASSWVRDRGRERNYGYTF
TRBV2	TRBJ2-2	CASIRQGNTGELFF
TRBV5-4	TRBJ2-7	CASSSPTSGGYEQYF
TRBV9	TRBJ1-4	CASSVAQGATNEKLFF
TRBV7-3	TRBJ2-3	CASSLGAGQDTQYF
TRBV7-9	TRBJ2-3	CASSPSGADTQYF
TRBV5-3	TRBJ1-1	CARSPTYMNTEAFF
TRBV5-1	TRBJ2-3	CASSLAAGLTDTQYF
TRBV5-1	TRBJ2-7	CASSLGQGLLGEQYF
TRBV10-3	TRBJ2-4	CAISEGGQIIQYF
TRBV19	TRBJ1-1	CASSIGGQTTEAFF
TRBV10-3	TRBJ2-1	CAISESTGGSYNEQFF
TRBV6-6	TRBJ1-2	CASSYSTPGVIYGYTF
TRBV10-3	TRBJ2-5	CAISAGLALQETQYF
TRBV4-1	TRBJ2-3	CASSHPGQGSDTQYF
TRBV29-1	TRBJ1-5	CSVPTGNSNQPQHF
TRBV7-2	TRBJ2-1	CASSLGRPGGLGEQLF
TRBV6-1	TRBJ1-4	CASFYRGRDEKLFF
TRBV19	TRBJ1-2	CASSISAGQGIHGYTF
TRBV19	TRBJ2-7	CATTPGGLNEQYF
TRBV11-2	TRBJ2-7	CASSSGQGEAYEQYF
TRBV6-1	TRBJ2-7	CASKRWGGEQYF